The 8 T cell receptor beta chains below come from one sample, sequenced in a study of response to subunit inactivated influenza vaccine. One entry per CDR3 protein, called by TCRdb with MiXCR from the RT-PCR reads. The repertoire holds 170,000 or so distinct CDR3 sequences, approximately 12% seen once, with about a third in the top ten. Sequencing used CD8+ T cells sorted from PBMCs, obtained 23 months after vaccination. The receptors derive from a man aged 50 to 69 who received an inactivated influenza vaccine.

This clonotype has a handful of counts. V and J are TRBV3-1 and TRBJ1-4, with unresolved D. Germline CDR1 is LGHDT and CDR2 is YNNKEL (reference sequence). V was shortened by 4 bases and J by 3 bases, with 9 bases between the two germline ends. There are 14 residues in the CDR3. The CDR3 loop reads CASSRSGANEKLFF. CDR3 DNA sequence: TGTGCCAGCAGCCGGAGCGGAGCTAATGAAAAACTGTTTTTT.

This clonotype was recorded at least ten times. V and J are TRBV29-1 and TRBJ2-2; 8 nucleotides align to TRBD2. The V and J ends lost 1 base and 2 bases, in that order; junction bases with no gene match: 3. This CDR3 spans 15 amino acids. The germline V gene encodes CDR1 SQVTM and CDR2 ANQGSEA. The CDR3 region is CSVEGLAGNTGELFF. Written as DNA, the CDR3 is TGCAGCGTTGAAGGGCTAGCGGGCAACACCGGGGAGCTGTTTTTT.

This clonotype has only a few counts. This chain uses TRBV7-8 with TRBJ2-3; 9 bases match TRBD2. Germline V CDR1 and CDR2: SGHVS, FQNEAQ. J lost 3 bases, V lost 5 bases, and 12 bases had no gene match. The CDR3 is made up of 17 amino acids. This CDR3 reads CASSPVPGLAGTDTQYF. CDR3 nucleotide sequence: TGTGCCAGCAGCCCAGTTCCGGGACTAGCAGGGACAGATACGCAGTATTTT.

This clonotype was counted at least ten times. This chain joins TRBV12-3 or TRBV12-4 and TRBJ2-5, with TRBD1 identical over 9 bases. The length of the CDR3 is 17 residues. The trim removed 1 base at V and 1 base at J, leaving 7 bases unmatched. CDR3 residues: CASSLGYTGGLQETQYF. DNA for the CDR3: TGTGCCAGCAGTTTAGGGTATACAGGGGGCCTCCAAGAGACCCAGTACTTC.

The chain has TRBV4-3 and TRBJ1-5, with D possibly TRBD1 on 6 matching bases. Germline CDR1 reads LGHNA; CDR2 reads YSLEER. This CDR3 is 15 amino acids long. Deletions cut 0 bases from V and 5 bases from J, with 11 bases between. Here the CDR3 DNA reads TGCGCCAGCAGCCAAGATCGGGACATCTATCAGCCCCAGCATTTT. Protein sequence: CASSQDRDIYQPQHF.

The chain joins TRBV3-1 to TRBJ2-7; 7 nucleotides agree with TRBD1. Trimming removed 3 bases from V and 3 bases from J; junction bases left unmatched: 5. Germline values: CDR1 LGHDT, CDR2 YNNKEL (reference sequence). The CDR3 is made up of 14 amino acids. CDR3 nucleotides: TGTGCCAGCAGCCAGACCGGGACAGACTACGAGCAGTACTTC. The encoded protein is CASSQTGTDYEQYF.

The genes are TRBV5-6 and TRBJ2-7; D perhaps matches TRBD1 (5 bases). From germline, CDR1 is SGHDT and CDR2 YYEEEE. Trimming shortened V by 4 bases and J by 0 bases, and 11 bases separated the two germline ends. The CDR3 contains 14 residues. CDR3 nucleotide sequence: TGTGCCAGCAGCGATACAGGTTCCTCCTACGAGCAGTACTTC. The encoded protein is CASSDTGSSYEQYF. The whole variable domain, filled in from reference TRBV5-6 and TRBJ2-7, reads DAGVTQSPTHLIKTRGQQVTLRCSPKSGHDTVSWYQQALGQGPQFIFQYYEEEERQRGNFPDRFSGHQFPNYSSELNVNALLLGDSALYLCASSDTGSSYEQYFGPGTRLTVT.

V usage is TRBV23-1 and J usage is TRBJ2-7; unclear D gene. TRBV23-1 is sorted into the ORF group, with uncertain function. V was clipped by 4 bases and J by 4 bases, with 5 bases between them. The CDR3 contains 11 residues. CDR3 in DNA: TGCGCCAGCAGTCGGTGTTACGAGCAGTACTTC. This encodes CASSRCYEQYF.